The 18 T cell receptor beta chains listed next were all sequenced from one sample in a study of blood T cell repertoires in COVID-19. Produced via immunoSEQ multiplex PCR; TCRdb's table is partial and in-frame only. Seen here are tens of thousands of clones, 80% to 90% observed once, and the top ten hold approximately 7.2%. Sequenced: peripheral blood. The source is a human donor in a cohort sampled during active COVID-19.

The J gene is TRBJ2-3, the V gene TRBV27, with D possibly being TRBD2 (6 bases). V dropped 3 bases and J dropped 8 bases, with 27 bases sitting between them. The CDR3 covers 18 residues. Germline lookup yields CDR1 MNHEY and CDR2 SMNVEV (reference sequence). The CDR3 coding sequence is TGTGCCAGCAGTTTCCTTTCAGGGCGGGGAGGCCACCTGGGTACGCAGTATTTT. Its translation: CASSFLSGRGGHLGTQYF.

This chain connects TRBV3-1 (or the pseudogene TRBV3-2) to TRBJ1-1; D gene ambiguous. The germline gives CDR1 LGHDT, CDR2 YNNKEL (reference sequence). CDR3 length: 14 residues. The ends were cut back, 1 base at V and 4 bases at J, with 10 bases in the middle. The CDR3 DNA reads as TGTGCCAGCAGCCAAGTAGGAGGAGGCACTGAAGCTTTCTTT. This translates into CASSQVGGGTEAFF.

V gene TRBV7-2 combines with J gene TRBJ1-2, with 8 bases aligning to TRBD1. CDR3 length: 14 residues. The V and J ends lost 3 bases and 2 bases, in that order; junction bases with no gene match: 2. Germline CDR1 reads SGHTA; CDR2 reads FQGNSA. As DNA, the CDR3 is TGTGCCAGCAGCTTGGACAGGGACAACTATGGCTACACCTTC. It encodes CASSLDRDNYGYTF.

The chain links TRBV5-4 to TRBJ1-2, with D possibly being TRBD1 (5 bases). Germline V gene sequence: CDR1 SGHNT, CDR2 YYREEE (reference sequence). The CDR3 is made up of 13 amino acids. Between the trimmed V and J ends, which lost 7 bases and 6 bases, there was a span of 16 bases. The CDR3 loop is CASQLRGVDGYTF. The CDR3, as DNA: TGTGCCAGCCAACTTCGGGGGGTTGATGGCTACACCTTC.

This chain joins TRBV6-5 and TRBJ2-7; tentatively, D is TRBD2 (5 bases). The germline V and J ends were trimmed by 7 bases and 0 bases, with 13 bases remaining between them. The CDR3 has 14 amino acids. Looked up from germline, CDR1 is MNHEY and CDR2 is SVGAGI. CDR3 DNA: TGTGCCAGCATGAGGGATCCGGACTCCTACGAGCAGTACTTC. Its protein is CASMRDPDSYEQYF.

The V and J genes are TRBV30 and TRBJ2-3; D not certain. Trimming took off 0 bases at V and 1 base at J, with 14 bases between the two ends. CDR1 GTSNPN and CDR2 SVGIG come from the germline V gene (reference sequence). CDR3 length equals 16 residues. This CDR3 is CAWSVEVGSGTDTQYF. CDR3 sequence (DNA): TGTGCCTGGAGTGTAGAAGTGGGCTCCGGCACAGATACGCAGTATTTT.

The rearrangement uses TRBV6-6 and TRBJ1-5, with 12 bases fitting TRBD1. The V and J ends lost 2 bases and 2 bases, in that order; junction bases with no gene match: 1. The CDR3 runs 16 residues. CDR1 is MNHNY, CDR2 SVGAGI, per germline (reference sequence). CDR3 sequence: CASSYGTGGGNQPQHF. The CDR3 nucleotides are TGTGCCAGCAGTTACGGGACAGGGGGCGGCAATCAGCCCCAGCATTTT.

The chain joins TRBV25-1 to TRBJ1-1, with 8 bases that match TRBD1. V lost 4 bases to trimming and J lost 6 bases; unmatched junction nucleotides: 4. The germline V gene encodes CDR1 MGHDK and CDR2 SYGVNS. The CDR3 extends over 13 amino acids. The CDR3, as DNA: TGTGCCAGCAGTGCCAGGGGGCAGTCTGAAGCTTTCTTT. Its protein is CASSARGQSEAFF.

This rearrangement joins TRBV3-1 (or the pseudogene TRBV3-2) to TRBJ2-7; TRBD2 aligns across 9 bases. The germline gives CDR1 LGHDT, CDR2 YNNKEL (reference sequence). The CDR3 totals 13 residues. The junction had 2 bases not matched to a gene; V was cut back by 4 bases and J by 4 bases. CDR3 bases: TGTGCCAGCAGCCGCGGGAGGGGGTACGAGCAGTACTTC. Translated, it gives CASSRGRGYEQYF.

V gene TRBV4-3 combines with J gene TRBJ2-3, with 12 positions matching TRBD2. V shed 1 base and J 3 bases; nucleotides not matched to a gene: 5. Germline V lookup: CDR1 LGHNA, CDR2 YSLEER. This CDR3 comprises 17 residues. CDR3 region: CASSQGLAGASTDTQYF. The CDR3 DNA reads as TGCGCCAGCAGCCAAGGACTAGCGGGAGCTAGTACAGATACGCAGTATTTT.

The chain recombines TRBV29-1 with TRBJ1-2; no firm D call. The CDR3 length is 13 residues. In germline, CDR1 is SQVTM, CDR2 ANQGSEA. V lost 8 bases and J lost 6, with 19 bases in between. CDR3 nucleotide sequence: TGCAGCTTTACTTTCATTGGGAGTAATGGCTACACCTTC. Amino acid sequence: CSFTFIGSNGYTF. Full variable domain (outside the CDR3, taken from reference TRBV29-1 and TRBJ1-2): SAVISQKPSRDICQRGTSLTIQCQVDSQVTMMFWYRQQPGQSLTLIATANQGSEATYESGFVIDKFPISRPNLTFSTLTVSNMSPEDSSIYLCSFTFIGSNGYTFGSGTRLTVV.

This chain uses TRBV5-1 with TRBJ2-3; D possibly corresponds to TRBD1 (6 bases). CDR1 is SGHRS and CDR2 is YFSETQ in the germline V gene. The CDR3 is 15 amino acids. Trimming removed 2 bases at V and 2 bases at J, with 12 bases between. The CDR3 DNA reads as TGCGCCAGCAGCTTAGGGGGAACAAACACAGATACGCAGTATTTT. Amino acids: CASSLGGTNTDTQYF.

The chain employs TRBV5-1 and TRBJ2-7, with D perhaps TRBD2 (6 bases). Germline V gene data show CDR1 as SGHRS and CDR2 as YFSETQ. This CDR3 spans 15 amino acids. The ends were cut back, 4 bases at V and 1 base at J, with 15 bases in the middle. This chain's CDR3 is CASSLTSGQSYEQYF. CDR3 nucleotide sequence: TGCGCCAGCAGCCTAACGAGCGGGCAATCCTACGAGCAGTACTTC.

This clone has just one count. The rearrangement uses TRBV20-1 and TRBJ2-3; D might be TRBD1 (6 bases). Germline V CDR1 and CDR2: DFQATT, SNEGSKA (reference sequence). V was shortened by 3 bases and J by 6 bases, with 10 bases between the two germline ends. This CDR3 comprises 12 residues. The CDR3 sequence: CSASGGGDTQYF. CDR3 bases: TGCAGTGCTAGTGGGGGCGGCGATACGCAGTATTTT.

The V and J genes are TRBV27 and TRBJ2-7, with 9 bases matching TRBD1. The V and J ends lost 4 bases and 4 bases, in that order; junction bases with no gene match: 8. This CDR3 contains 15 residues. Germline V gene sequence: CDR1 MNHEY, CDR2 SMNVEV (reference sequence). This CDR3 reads CASSSGQGGWYEQYF. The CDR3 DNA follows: TGTGCCAGCAGTTCGGGACAGGGCGGGTGGTACGAGCAGTACTTC.

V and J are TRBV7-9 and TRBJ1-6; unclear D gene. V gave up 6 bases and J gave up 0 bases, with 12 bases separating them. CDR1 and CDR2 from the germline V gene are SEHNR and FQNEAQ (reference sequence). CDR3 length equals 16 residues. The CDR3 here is CASSPDLSSYNSPLHF. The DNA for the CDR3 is TGTGCCAGCAGTCCCGACTTAAGCTCCTATAATTCACCCCTCCACTTT.

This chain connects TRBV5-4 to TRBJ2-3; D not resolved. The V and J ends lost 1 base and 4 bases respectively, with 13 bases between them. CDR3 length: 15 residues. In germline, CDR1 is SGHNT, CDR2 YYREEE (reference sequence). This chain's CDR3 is CASSLNSPKADTQYF. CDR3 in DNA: TGTGCCAGCAGCTTGAACAGTCCTAAGGCAGATACGCAGTATTTT.

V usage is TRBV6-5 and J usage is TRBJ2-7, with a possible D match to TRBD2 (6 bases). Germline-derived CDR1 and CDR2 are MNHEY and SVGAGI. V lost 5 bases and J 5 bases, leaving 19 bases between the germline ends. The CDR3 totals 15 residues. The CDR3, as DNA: TGTGCCAGCAGTCCGCCCGGGACTTCTGTCCACGAGCAGTACTTC. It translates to CASSPPGTSVHEQYF.